The clone carrying this T cell receptor beta chain was observed a few times. The antigen remains unidentified. This sample was included in a study of cytomegalovirus exposure and HLA in healthy donors. Findings and caveats of the study: Generally TCR sequences proved uncommon, though certain public TCRs appeared in numerous donors. Later, TCR association rates were found to vary by HLA locus, highest for DRB1 and lowest for HLA-C. The presence/absence work took it that sequencing depth was about the same across donors.

The PCR ran on 60 Vbeta and 13 Jbeta primers. Clones were read by immunoSEQ multiplex PCR, and TCRdb kept only the in-frame ones, dropping some. Found here are 200,000 to 250,000 clones, around 80% of them singletons; the top ten hold roughly 2.5%. The CDR3 contains 15 residues. Germline V gene sequence: CDR1 LNHDA, CDR2 SQIVND (reference sequence). Trimming removed 1 base from V and 4 bases from J; junction bases left unmatched: 3. The chain joins TRBV19 to TRBJ2-3; 9 nucleotides line up with TRBD1. This clonotype was sampled from a woman aged 60-70 years in good health and CMV-seropositive. The sequenced sample consisted of PBMCs. CDR3 sequence reads: CASSIGDRDPDTQYF. In nucleotides, the CDR3 is TGTGCCAGTAGTATAGGGGACAGGGATCCAGATACGCAGTATTTT.